The subject of this entry is one T cell receptor (beta chain). Original handling: Quantification of nucleated cells was approximated via reference gene primer amplification. Clones were read by immunoSEQ multiplex PCR, and TCRdb kept only the in-frame ones, dropping some. The V and J calls and clone size come from that table; D and trimming were worked out from the DNA. The sample lists roughly 90,000 clones, about 80% occurring once. This specimen belongs to a study of blood T cell repertoires in COVID-19. Background on the study: COVID-19 samples from acute and convalescent phases originated in the United States, Italy and Spain. Sample material is recorded as cDNA or gDNA derived from T cells, B-cell-depleted T cells, or PBMCs.

CDR1 is SGHAT, CDR2 FQNNGV, per germline. Unmatched junction bases numbered 3, after V lost 3 bases and J lost 4 bases. The CDR3 length is 14 residues. This receptor was obtained from a woman in her 70s with acute or convalescent COVID-19. Material: peripheral blood. V gene TRBV11-2 combines with J gene TRBJ1-3; the match to TRBD1 covers 7 bases. The CDR3 loop is CASSFDRAGNTIYF. The CDR3 DNA sequence: TGTGCCAGCAGCTTCGACAGGGCGGGAAACACCATATATTTT. Drawing the rest from reference TRBV11-2 and TRBJ1-3, the complete variable domain is EAGVAQSPRYKIIEKRQSVAFWCNPISGHATLYWYQQILGQGPKLLIQFQNNGVVDDSQLPKDRFSAERLKGVDSTLKIQPAKLEDSAVYLCASSFDRAGNTIYFGEGSWLTVV.